These 27 T cell receptor beta chains were all obtained from the same sample, sequenced in a study of blood T cell repertoires in COVID-19. The protocol was immunoSEQ multiplex PCR, while the TCRdb copy is restricted to in-frame clones and leaves out a portion. The sample has 70,000 to 95,000 clones; approximately 90% are singletons. Sequencing was carried out using peripheral blood. Every receptor here comes from a man aged 70 or older with active or convalescent COVID-19.

The chain joins TRBV2 to TRBJ2-5; D is ambiguous. The length of the CDR3 is 13 residues. The V end was cut by 8 bases, the J end by 4 bases, with 14 bases between. CDR1 and CDR2 (germline): SNHLY, FYNNEI. The CDR3 DNA reads as TGTGCCAGCCTACCAACCGAGAGAGAGACCCAGTACTTC. This encodes CASLPTERETQYF.

The gene calls are TRBV5-5 and TRBJ1-4, with TRBD1 matching over 8 bases. Germline CDR1 is SGHKS and CDR2 is YYEKEE (reference sequence). The ends lost 3 bases at V and 6 bases at J; junction bases unmatched: 10. This CDR3 region has 16 residues. CDR3 in DNA: TGTGCCAGCAGCTCCTCCCCTGGGACAGGATATGAAAAACTGTTTTTT. Translating gives CASSSSPGTGYEKLFF.

The CDR3 bases are TGTGCCAGCAGTGAATTCCCGGGAGGTGCAGATACGCAGTATTTT. Its protein product is CASSEFPGGADTQYF. The chain recombines TRBV6-1 with TRBJ2-3; 7 nucleotides align to TRBD2. CDR1 MNHNS and CDR2 SASEGT come from the germline V gene. This CDR3 is 15 amino acids long. V lost 2 bases and J lost 4; bases outside the gene matches: 6.

The V and J genes are TRBV2 and TRBJ2-6; D gene uncertain. V gave up 1 base and J gave up 0 bases, with 13 bases separating them. Per the germline V gene, CDR1 is SNHLY and CDR2 is FYNNEI. This CDR3 is 18 amino acids long. The CDR3 protein is CASSEVNRPYSGANVLTF. The CDR3 DNA follows: TGTGCCAGCAGTGAAGTGAACAGACCTTACTCTGGGGCCAACGTCCTGACTTTC.

The chain is built from TRBV19 and TRBJ2-7; 8 nucleotides line up with TRBD2. The V and J ends lost 1 base and 6 bases, in that order; junction bases with no gene match: 23. The CDR3 is made up of 20 amino acids. Germline CDR1 reads LNHDA; CDR2 reads SQIVND (reference sequence). The CDR3 reads CASSIGSLGESAGDTGEQYF. Written as DNA, the CDR3 is TGTGCCAGTAGTATAGGCAGCCTAGGCGAATCAGCGGGAGATACTGGCGAGCAGTACTTC.

This rearrangement joins TRBV2 to TRBJ1-2; D not certain. CDR3 length equals 12 residues. The V gene's germline CDR1 is SNHLY and CDR2 FYNNEI. Trimming stripped 1 base from V and 5 bases from J, with 5 bases between. CDR3 region: CASSEGGYGYTF. In DNA, the CDR3 is TGTGCCAGCAGTGAAGGCGGATATGGCTACACCTTC.

The J gene is TRBJ2-1, the V gene TRBV10-3; D perhaps matches TRBD2 (6 bases). V was trimmed by 3 bases and J by 0 bases, leaving 15 bases between them. The CDR3 consists of 17 residues. The V gene's germline CDR1 is ENHRY and CDR2 SYGVKD. CDR3: CAISELGTASSYNEQFF. CDR3 nucleotides: TGTGCCATCAGTGAACTCGGGACTGCGAGCTCCTACAATGAGCAGTTCTTC.

The gene calls are TRBV5-4 and TRBJ2-5; TRBD1 agrees at 8 bases. The CDR3 has 13 amino acids. Germline lookup yields CDR1 SGHNT and CDR2 YYREEE (reference sequence). With V trimmed by 5 bases and J by 3 bases, 3 bases remained unmatched. CDR3 in DNA: TGTGCCAGCAGTTTGACAGGGGAAGAGACCCAGTACTTC. Protein sequence: CASSLTGEETQYF.

This sequence joins TRBV7-3 and TRBJ2-3; D is possibly TRBD1 (6 bases). The germline CDR1 and CDR2 sequences are SGHTA and FQGTGA. V was clipped by 3 bases and J by 5 bases, with 9 bases between them. CDR3 length equals 13 residues. CDR3 in amino acids: CASSFPGVDTQYF. The CDR3 nucleotides are TGTGCCAGCAGCTTCCCAGGGGTAGATACGCAGTATTTT.

The rearrangement uses TRBV7-9 and TRBJ2-5, with TRBD1 matching 7 bases. The germline V gene encodes CDR1 SEHNR and CDR2 FQNEAQ (reference sequence). The CDR3 consists of 14 residues. The V and J ends lost 11 bases and 5 bases, in that order; junction bases with no gene match: 14. The CDR3 loop reads CAHAPQTGVETQYF. DNA of the CDR3: TGTGCCCACGCACCTCAAACAGGGGTGGAGACCCAGTACTTC. Full variable domain (outside the CDR3, taken from reference TRBV7-9 and TRBJ2-5): DTGVSQNPRHKITKRGQNVTFRCDPISEHNRLYWYRQTLGQGPEFLTYFQNEAQLEKSRLLSDRFSAERPKGSFSTLEIQRTEQGDSAMYLCAHAPQTGVETQYFGPGTRLLVL.

V is TRBV21-1 and J is TRBJ1-1. TRBV21-1 is termed a pseudogene. CDR3 length: 17 residues. The CDR3 protein is CASSTLDFDGENTEAFF. In DNA form, the CDR3 reads TGTGCCAGCAGCACCCTTGATTTTGACGGGGAGAACACTGAAGCTTTCTTT.

The chain uses TRBV28 and TRBJ1-5, with TRBD1 matching 8 bases. J was trimmed by 6 bases and V by 3 bases; bases with no gene match: 4. Germline V gene data show CDR1 as MDHEN and CDR2 as SYDVKM. This CDR3 region has 14 residues. For the CDR3, the DNA is TGTGCCAGCAGTTTGGCAGGGGGCGGTCAGCCCCAGCATTTT. Residues: CASSLAGGGQPQHF.

The rearrangement links TRBV18 to TRBJ1-1; D remains unclear. Per the germline V gene, CDR1 is KGHSH and CDR2 is LQKENI. This CDR3 comprises 15 residues. V was cut by 0 bases and J by 0 bases, with 8 bases left in between. CDR3 region: CASSPPRGVNTEAFF. CDR3 DNA sequence: TGTGCCAGCTCACCACCGCGGGGAGTGAACACTGAAGCTTTCTTT.

The V and J genes are TRBV6-2 or TRBV6-3 and TRBJ2-1; 16 nucleotides align to TRBD2. The CDR3 spans 19 residues. Germline V gives CDR1 MNHEY, CDR2 SVGEGT. Trimming at V came to 6 bases and at J to 5 bases, leaving 13 bases not matched to a gene. In nucleotides, the CDR3 is TGTGCCAGCAGCCGATCCGGGACTAGCGGGAGGGCCGGCAACAATGAGCAGTTCTTC. Protein: CASSRSGTSGRAGNNEQFF.

The chain recombines TRBV28 with TRBJ1-2; unclear D gene. Trimming took off 6 bases at V and 0 bases at J, with 5 bases between the two ends. The germline V gene encodes CDR1 MDHEN and CDR2 SYDVKM. CDR3 length: 12 residues. The CDR3 region has the DNA TGTGCCAGCAGGCGAGCTAACTATGGCTACACCTTC. Translation gives CASRRANYGYTF.

The rearrangement uses TRBV7-9 and TRBJ1-4; D is unclear. The V gene lost 4 bases and the J gene lost 7 bases, with 16 bases spanning the gap. This CDR3 has 15 residues. CDR1 and CDR2 from the germline V gene are SEHNR and FQNEAQ (reference sequence). Here the CDR3 reads CASSWAGPRGEKLFF. CDR3 nucleotide sequence: TGTGCCAGCAGCTGGGCGGGCCCCCGTGGTGAAAAACTGTTTTTT.

The rearrangement links TRBV28 to TRBJ2-7; 9 bases line up with TRBD1. The length of the CDR3 is 15 residues. With V trimmed by 5 bases and J by 4 bases, 9 bases remained unmatched. Germline CDR1 reads MDHEN; CDR2 reads SYDVKM. CDR3 sequence reads: CASSTGGAVSYEQYF. The CDR3 DNA reads as TGTGCCAGCAGTACAGGGGGCGCCGTAAGTTACGAGCAGTACTTC.

The gene calls are TRBV6-5 and TRBJ1-2, with no clear D. In germline, CDR1 is MNHEY, CDR2 SVGAGI. Trimming removed 9 bases at V and 5 bases at J, with 16 bases between. The CDR3 loop spans 13 amino acids. DNA for the CDR3: TGTGCCAGTATTCCCGGGGTTTCGTATGGCTACACCTTC. Translating it yields CASIPGVSYGYTF.

The chain uses TRBV18 and TRBJ1-4; 9 nucleotides align to TRBD1. V was pared by 3 bases and J by 8 bases, with 10 bases of the junction left unmatched. Germline V gives CDR1 KGHSH, CDR2 LQKENI. This CDR3 is 16 amino acids long. CDR3 sequence reads: CASSPRAGTGNEKLFF. The CDR3, as DNA: TGTGCCAGCTCACCCCGGGCCGGGACAGGGAACGAAAAACTGTTTTTT.

The chain is built from TRBV5-1 and TRBJ2-7; 7 bases are a match to TRBD2. Per germline, CDR1 SGHRS and CDR2 YFSETQ. V gave up 2 bases and J gave up 7 bases; unmatched junction bases: 9. The CDR3 runs to 14 residues. CDR3 protein: CASSLPGPAGEQYF. Here the CDR3 DNA reads TGCGCCAGCAGCTTACCGGGACCAGCGGGGGAGCAGTACTTC.

The chain is built from TRBV7-2 and TRBJ1-4; weak D call: TRBD1 (6 bases). Germline CDR1 and CDR2: SGHTA and FQGNSA. The CDR3 is 16 residues long. Between the trimmed V and J ends, which lost 5 bases and 5 bases, there was a span of 18 bases. The CDR3, as DNA: TGTGCCAGCAGCCCCCGAATGATGGGGACAAATGAAAAACTGTTTTTT. Translating gives CASSPRMMGTNEKLFF.

The chain employs TRBV4-1 and TRBJ1-3; possible D gene TRBD1, 6 bases. Germline-derived CDR1 and CDR2 are MGHRA and YSYEKL. This CDR3 is built from 16 residues. V was cut by 5 bases and J by 1 base, with 15 bases left in between. This CDR3 reads CASSAYTGLSGNTIYF. The CDR3 nucleotides are TGCGCCAGCAGCGCATACACAGGGCTGTCTGGAAACACCATATATTTT.

This rearrangement joins TRBV2 to TRBJ1-6; D is possibly TRBD1 (5 bases). Germline CDR1 reads SNHLY; CDR2 reads FYNNEI. This CDR3 has 14 amino acids. Trimming cost V 5 bases and J 6 bases, with 11 bases left between them. The CDR3 protein is CASSNVGLNSPLHF. CDR3 nucleotide sequence: TGTGCCAGCAGTAATGTGGGACTTAATTCACCCCTCCACTTT.

This chain links TRBV12-3 or TRBV12-4 with TRBJ1-1; D ambiguous. Trimming stripped 7 bases from V and 1 base from J, with 10 bases between. The CDR3 contains 13 residues. CDR3 nucleotides: TGTGCCAGCATTATACAGCCGAACACTGAAGCTTTCTTT. Its protein product is CASIIQPNTEAFF.

The sample holds one count of this clone. The chain is built from TRBV27 and TRBJ2-5, with 9 bases identical to TRBD1. The ends lost 1 base at V and 5 bases at J; junction bases unmatched: 2. The CDR3 length is 14 residues. Looked up from germline, CDR1 is MNHEY and CDR2 is SMNVEV (reference sequence). This CDR3 reads CASSLLGQGETQYF. For the CDR3, the DNA is TGTGCCAGCAGTTTATTAGGACAGGGGGAGACCCAGTACTTC.

V usage is TRBV5-1 and J usage is TRBJ2-7; TRBD1 might be the D (7 bases). The CDR3 is 14 residues long. V lost 2 bases to trimming and J lost 4 bases, with 13 bases between them. The germline V gene has CDR1 SGHRS and CDR2 YFSETQ. The CDR3 DNA reads as TGCGCCAGCAGCTTAGGGTCAGGGGGGTACGAGCAGTACTTC. Amino acid sequence: CASSLGSGGYEQYF.

As regards this clone: This same CDR3 is encoded by further DNA sequences in the sample. The gene calls are TRBV7-9 and TRBJ1-2; 11 positions match TRBD1. Looked up from germline, CDR1 is SEHNR and CDR2 is FQNEAQ (reference sequence). J lost 2 bases, V lost 5 bases, and 4 bases had no gene match. CDR3 size: 15 residues. The CDR3 sequence is CASSLRDRGNYGYTF. The CDR3 bases are TGTGCCAGCAGCCTCCGGGACAGGGGGAACTATGGCTACACCTTC.